The next 21 T cell receptor beta chains were all read from a single sample in a study of vaccination and CD4 T cells after COVID-19 (dated by TCRdb to 2021 to 2024). In light of the paper, this sample's treatment or condition label describes: roughly ten-day PBMC culture with coronavirus spike peptide pools or control peptides (ViraFEST assay). Which antigens these TCRs recognize remains unknown. The library was generated by PCR. Reads for this sample came from an Illumina iSeq 100. At the Johns Hopkins FTIC core, DNA from the cultured CD4+ T cells underwent TCR sequencing with the Oncomine TCR Beta short-read assay. TCRdb passed the public sequencing reads through fastp at Q25 and MiXCR, retaining productive beta sequences. CDR3 protein sequences are deduplicated, and each keeps its most common genes and DNA. The sample table records 13,000 or so distinct CDR3 sequences; about 25% of these occur just once. The ten largest account for around 7.9% of the sample.

Sequencing used CD4+ T cells from blood, cultured in vitro. These TCRs come from a human donor who had recovered from COVID-19.

This clonotype was seen only a few times. This chain links TRBV19 with TRBJ1-6, with D unclear. The CDR3 is made up of 15 amino acids. CDR1 and CDR2 (germline): LNHDA, SQIVND (reference sequence). V lost 3 bases to trimming and J lost 6 bases, with 12 bases between them. Here the CDR3 DNA reads TGTGCCAGTAGTATCCGTCACCCCCTTAATTCACCCCTCCACTTT. It translates to CASSIRHPLNSPLHF.

V usage is TRBV10-1 and J usage is TRBJ2-3; a weak D match, TRBD1 (5 bases). This CDR3 comprises 15 residues. V shed 1 base and J shed 0 bases, with 8 bases lying between them. Germline V CDR1 and CDR2: WNHNN, SYGVQD (reference sequence). The CDR3 nucleotides read TGCGCCAGCAGTGAGTGGCAGGGCAGCACAGATACGCAGTATTTT. Translation gives CASSEWQGSTDTQYF.

This clonotype was counted a few times. The chain couples TRBV20-1 to TRBJ1-4; D ambiguous. Trimming cost V 1 base and J 0 bases, with 6 bases left between them. The CDR3 spans 14 residues. The V gene's germline CDR1 is DFQATT and CDR2 SNEGSKA (reference sequence). For the CDR3, the DNA is TGCAGTGCTAGAGTAGACTCAACTAATGAAAAACTGTTTTTT. Translating gives CSARVDSTNEKLFF.

This chain joins TRBV27 and TRBJ1-1, with 11 positions matching TRBD1. Trimming cost V 5 bases and J 3 bases; bases outside gene matches: 17. The CDR3 spans 19 residues. CDR1 is MNHEY, CDR2 SMNVEV, per germline (reference sequence). CDR3 nucleotide sequence: TGTGCCAGCAGTCCCGGACAGGGGGCGCGGAGTAATTGGGACACTGAAGCTTTCTTT. Translation: CASSPGQGARSNWDTEAFF.

This clonotype appeared a few times. V is TRBV5-1 and J is TRBJ1-1, with 7 bases matching TRBD1. Germline V gene sequence: CDR1 SGHRS, CDR2 YFSETQ. CDR3 size: 15 residues. J gave up 3 bases and V 7 bases, and 12 bases lay outside the gene matches. DNA for the CDR3: TGCGCCAGCCGAGGGGGCAGTTTAATGGACACTGAAGCTTTCTTT. This translates into CASRGGSLMDTEAFF. Combining the CDR3 with reference TRBV5-1 and TRBJ1-1 gives the whole variable domain KAGVTQTPRYLIKTRGQQVTLSCSPISGHRSVSWYQQTPGQGLQFLFEYFSETQRNKGNFPGRFSGRQFSNSRSEMNVSTLELGDSALYLCASRGGSLMDTEAFFGQGTRLTVV.

Sample share makes this clonotype medium-sized. The chain carries TRBV12-3 or TRBV12-4 and TRBJ1-1; D gene ambiguous. The CDR3 has 11 amino acids. The ends were cut back, 7 bases at V and 1 base at J, with 4 bases in the middle. The chain's CDR3 is CASTANTEAFF. CDR3 in DNA: TGTGCCAGCACAGCGAACACTGAAGCTTTCTTT.

The chain has TRBV21-1 and TRBJ1-4; the D segment call TRBD1 is taken from the table without a DNA check. TRBV21-1 is a known pseudogene. The CDR3 runs 15 residues. CDR3 amino acids: CASSARERANEKLFF. The CDR3 bases are TGTGCCAGCAGCGCCAGGGAGAGGGCTAATGAAAAACTGTTTTTT.

CDR3 bases: TGTGCCAGCAGTGAACGACCGACGAACACCGGGGAGCTGTTTTTT. This codes for CASSERPTNTGELFF. The V call is TRBV6-1, the J call TRBJ2-2; D ambiguous. Trimming shortened V by 2 bases and J by 0 bases, and 7 bases separated the two germline ends. The CDR3 is 15 residues long. Looked up from germline, CDR1 is MNHNS and CDR2 is SASEGT.

This chain uses TRBV24-1 with TRBJ2-3; perhaps TRBD1 as D (5 bases). CDR3 length: 13 amino acids. Per germline, CDR1 KGHDR and CDR2 SFDVKD. The germline V and J ends were trimmed by 9 bases and 2 bases, with 11 bases remaining between them. CDR3 region: CATSTGNTDTQYF. In DNA form, the CDR3 reads TGTGCCACCTCTACAGGCAACACAGATACGCAGTATTTT.

The chain uses TRBV19 and TRBJ1-5, with D perhaps matching TRBD1 (6 bases). Trimming removed 2 bases at V and 5 bases at J, with 19 bases between. The CDR3 is 17 amino acids. Germline CDR1 and CDR2: LNHDA and SQIVND (reference sequence). CDR3 nucleotide sequence: TGTGCCAGTAGTATACATTTCGGACAGTCACGCTATCAGCCCCAGCATTTT. Translation gives CASSIHFGQSRYQPQHF.

This clonotype was counted a few times. This chain joins TRBV20-1 and TRBJ1-2; TRBD1 is a possible D gene (5 bases). The V gene's germline CDR1 is DFQATT and CDR2 SNEGSKA (reference sequence). This CDR3 is built from 16 residues. Trimming stripped 6 bases from V and 2 bases from J, with 22 bases between. The chain's CDR3 is CSASPTDIHSNYGYTF. The CDR3, as DNA: TGCAGTGCCTCACCGACGGACATACACTCGAACTATGGCTACACCTTC.

This clonotype was seen only a few times. The chain joins TRBV6-5 to TRBJ1-1, with a possible D match to TRBD1 (5 bases). CDR1 and CDR2 from the germline V gene are MNHEY and SVGAGI. The germline V and J ends were trimmed by 4 bases and 3 bases, with 12 bases remaining between them. The CDR3 covers 14 residues. CDR3: CASSWVVGDTEAFF. CDR3 nucleotide sequence: TGTGCCAGCAGTTGGGTTGTGGGGGACACTGAAGCTTTCTTT.

This clonotype was found a few times. The chain combines TRBV15 with TRBJ2-5, with 13 positions matching TRBD2. The V and J ends lost 1 base and 4 bases, in that order; junction bases with no gene match: 9. This CDR3 has 18 residues. The germline CDR1 and CDR2 sequences are LNHNV and YYDKDF (reference sequence). The CDR3 loop reads CATSRVPPTSGGAETQYF. DNA of the CDR3: TGTGCCACCAGCAGAGTTCCACCCACTAGCGGGGGGGCAGAGACCCAGTACTTC.

This chain joins TRBV2 and TRBJ1-5; D gene ambiguous. The V and J ends lost 7 bases and 4 bases respectively, with 17 bases between them. CDR1 is SNHLY and CDR2 is FYNNEI in the germline V gene. This CDR3 spans 15 amino acids. The CDR3 coding sequence is TGTGCCAGCAAGTTGGACGGGTCCGTGAATCAGCCCCAGCATTTT. Its translation: CASKLDGSVNQPQHF. Filled out from reference TRBV2 and TRBJ1-5, the complete variable domain reads EPEVTQTPSHQVTQMGQEVILRCVPISNHLYFYWYRQILGQKVEFLVSFYNNEISEKSEIFDDQFSVERPDGSNFTLKIRSTKLEDSAMYFCASKLDGSVNQPQHFGDGTRLSIL.

The rearrangement links TRBV9 to TRBJ2-2; 7 positions agree with TRBD2. The length of the CDR3 is 16 residues. CDR1 and CDR2 (germline): SGDLS, YYNGEE. Unmatched junction bases numbered 13, after V lost 4 bases and J lost 7 bases. The CDR3 region has the DNA TGTGCCAGCAGCCCCGACCGGACTAGTCAGATCGGGGAGCTGTTTTTT. Protein: CASSPDRTSQIGELFF.

This chain connects TRBV11-3 to TRBJ1-4; D is perhaps TRBD1 (5 bases). The CDR3 extends over 17 amino acids. Germline CDR1 reads SGHNT; CDR2 reads YENEEA. V was trimmed by 5 bases and J by 3 bases, leaving 19 bases between them. CDR3: CASSRPFSGTSNEKLFF. The DNA of the CDR3 is TGTGCCAGCAGCCGCCCGTTTTCGGGGACCTCTAATGAAAAACTGTTTTTT.

This clonotype appeared a few times. The J gene is TRBJ1-2, the V gene TRBV30; D gene uncertain. CDR1 and CDR2 (germline): GTSNPN, SVGIG (reference sequence). Deletions cut 0 bases from V and 5 bases from J, with 16 bases between. This CDR3 region has 15 residues. The CDR3 spells CAWSVRRGNYYGYTF. The CDR3 bases are TGTGCCTGGAGTGTACGGCGCGGGAATTATTATGGCTACACCTTC.

The gene calls are TRBV20-1 and TRBJ2-5; D gene uncertain. This CDR3 has 16 amino acids. Germline CDR1 DFQATT, CDR2 SNEGSKA (reference sequence). V lost 3 bases to trimming and J lost 1 base, with 18 bases between them. The CDR3 loop is CSASRLSLWGQETQYF. CDR3 nucleotide sequence: TGCAGTGCTAGTCGTCTAAGTCTATGGGGCCAAGAGACCCAGTACTTC.

This sequence joins TRBV19 and TRBJ1-5; 8 bases are a match to TRBD1. V was pared by 5 bases and J by 1 base, with 4 bases of the junction left unmatched. The CDR3 totals 15 residues. CDR1 and CDR2 (germline): LNHDA, SQIVND (reference sequence). This chain's CDR3 is CASSVDRGSNQPQHF. Written as DNA, the CDR3 is TGTGCCAGTAGTGTCGACAGGGGAAGCAATCAGCCCCAGCATTTT.

The chain is built from TRBV6-5 and TRBJ2-2, with D unresolved. The CDR3 is made up of 15 amino acids. Trimming removed 1 base from V and 6 bases from J, with 12 bases in between. CDR1 is MNHEY, CDR2 SVGAGI, per germline. CDR3 in DNA: TGTGCCAGCAGTTACTATTTCGGCGCATCCGGGGAGCTGTTTTTT. The encoded protein is CASSYYFGASGELFF.

In this sample, this clonotype turned up once. The rearrangement uses TRBV6-1 and TRBJ1-5; D is possibly TRBD1 (5 bases). The CDR3 has 11 residues. Germline V gives CDR1 MNHNS, CDR2 SASEGT. Trimming left V 6 bases short and J 9 bases short, with 9 bases between. Here the CDR3 reads CASSLGGPQHF. The DNA of the CDR3 is TGTGCCAGCAGCCTCGGGGGGCCCCAGCATTTT.